The 31 T cell receptor beta chains in this list originate from one sample, sequenced in a study of cytomegalovirus exposure and HLA in healthy donors. The PCR was carried out with 60 Vbeta primers and 13 Jbeta primers. The assay was immunoSEQ multiplex PCR, and TCRdb's table has in-frame clones only and misses some. The table includes 150,000 to 200,000 clones, approximately 75% detected once. Sequenced input: PBMCs. All receptors come from a girl under 18 in good health and CMV-seronegative.

CDR3 DNA: TGTGCCAGAGACGGGGACAGAGCCGGAGACGGCTACACCTTC. Translated: CARDGDRAGDGYTF. The rearrangement links TRBV2 to TRBJ1-2, with TRBD1 matching over 7 bases. Germline assignment: CDR1 SNHLY and CDR2 FYNNEI. CDR3 length: 14 amino acids. V lost 9 bases, J lost 8 bases, and 15 bases stayed unmatched. The entire variable domain, with the rest obtained from reference TRBV2 and TRBJ1-2, is as follows: EPEVTQTPSHQVTQMGQEVILRCVPISNHLYFYWYRQILGQKVEFLVSFYNNEISEKSEIFDDQFSVERPDGSNFTLKIRSTKLEDSAMYFCARDGDRAGDGYTFGSGTRLTVV.

The DNA of the CDR3 is TGTGCCAGCAGTGAACGGGTGAACACTGAAGCTTTCTTT. The encoded protein is CASSERVNTEAFF. V is TRBV6-1 and J is TRBJ1-1; D is ambiguous. Trimming took 2 bases from V and 0 from J, leaving 4 bases between them. Germline values: CDR1 MNHNS, CDR2 SASEGT. This CDR3 region has 13 residues.

The chain recombines TRBV2 with TRBJ2-5; 8 nucleotides match TRBD1. The ends lost 10 bases at V and 2 bases at J; junction bases unmatched: 6. The V gene's germline CDR1 is SNHLY and CDR2 FYNNEI. CDR3 length: 13 amino acids. The chain's CDR3 is CAIHRDRQETQYF. The CDR3 DNA reads TGTGCCATCCACCGGGACAGGCAAGAGACCCAGTACTTC.

The chain joins TRBV19 to TRBJ1-1; D uncertain. CDR1 and CDR2 from the germline V gene are LNHDA and SQIVND (reference sequence). CDR3 length: 14 residues. V was pared by 5 bases and J by 2 bases, with 12 bases between. The CDR3 bases are TGTGCCAGTAGTCTCAGCGCGGGTAACACTGAAGCTTTCTTT. Translating gives CASSLSAGNTEAFF.

This clone was found once. CDR3 DNA sequence: TGCAGCGTTCGGGGGGGCAGCGGGGGTACTGAAGCTTTCTTT. Amino acid sequence: CSVRGGSGGTEAFF. This chain uses TRBV29-1 with TRBJ1-1, with a tentative D call TRBD1 (6 bases). Trimming took off 5 bases at V and 5 bases at J, with 18 bases between the two ends. Germline CDR1 reads SQVTM; CDR2 reads ANQGSEA. CDR3 length: 14 residues.

The rearrangement links TRBV7-2 to TRBJ1-3, with TRBD1 matching 10 bases. CDR1 SGHTA and CDR2 FQGNSA come from the germline V gene. After removal of 2 bases from V and 7 bases from J, the junction contained 5 bases not matched to a gene. The CDR3 runs to 15 residues. The CDR3 DNA follows: TGTGCCAGCAGCTTACGGGACAGGGGAGAGAACACCATATATTTT. Protein sequence: CASSLRDRGENTIYF. The full variable domain, in which reference TRBV7-2 and TRBJ1-3 provide the parts outside the CDR3, is GAGVSQSPSNKVTEKGKDVELRCDPISGHTALYWYRQSLGQGLEFLIYFQGNSAPDKSGLPSDRFSAERTGGSVSTLTIQRTQQEDSAVYLCASSLRDRGENTIYFGEGSWLTVV.

The chain links TRBV5-4 to TRBJ1-1; D may be TRBD1 (6 bases). The germline V gene has CDR1 SGHNT and CDR2 YYREEE (reference sequence). The CDR3 extends over 15 amino acids. With 0 bases removed from V and 3 bases from J, the gap between germline ends came to 12 bases. The CDR3 loop is CASSLGRTDYTEAFF. CDR3 nucleotides: TGTGCCAGCAGCTTGGGGAGGACAGACTACACTGAAGCTTTCTTT.

The genes are TRBV27 and TRBJ1-5; TRBD1 agrees at 9 bases. The CDR3 sequence is 14 residues long. Losses at the gene ends were 6 bases for V and 5 bases for J; bases not matched to a gene: 5. CDR1 is MNHEY and CDR2 is SMNVEV in the germline V gene (reference sequence). The CDR3 DNA follows: TGTGCCAGCAGCAAGGGACAGGGAGATCAGCCCCAGCATTTT. This codes for CASSKGQGDQPQHF.

This chain joins TRBV27 and TRBJ1-2; tentative D call: TRBD1 (5 bases). The CDR3 runs to 13 residues. Per the germline V gene, CDR1 is MNHEY and CDR2 is SMNVEV (reference sequence). Trimming took off 5 bases at V and 1 base at J, with 8 bases between the two ends. The CDR3 here is CASSGGINYGYTF. In DNA, the CDR3 is TGTGCCAGCAGTGGGGGGATTAACTATGGCTACACCTTC.

The chain combines TRBV18 with TRBJ2-7; a possible D gene is TRBD2 (6 bases). Germline lookup yields CDR1 KGHSH and CDR2 LQKENI. This CDR3 comprises 14 residues. V was clipped by 3 bases and J by 0 bases, with 9 bases between them. The CDR3 loop is CASSPSEGSYEQYF. The CDR3 DNA reads TGTGCCAGCTCACCGTCGGAGGGCTCCTACGAGCAGTACTTC.

This chain joins TRBV7-8 and TRBJ2-5, with D unresolved. The V gene's germline CDR1 is SGHVS and CDR2 FQNEAQ. Trimming cost V 1 base and J 3 bases, with 12 bases left between them. The CDR3 runs 15 residues. CDR3 amino acids: CASSLEVQRKETQYF. The DNA for the CDR3 is TGTGCCAGCAGCTTAGAGGTCCAGAGGAAAGAGACCCAGTACTTC.

This clone was recorded a few times. This rearrangement joins TRBV5-1 to TRBJ2-2; 7 bases line up with TRBD1. Germline V gives CDR1 SGHRS, CDR2 YFSETQ. CDR3 length: 15 amino acids. V was clipped by 1 base and J by 5 bases; unmatched bases: 5. CDR3 in amino acids: CASSLLQGLTGELFF. The CDR3 nucleotides read TGCGCCAGCAGCTTGCTACAGGGGTTAACCGGGGAGCTGTTTTTT.

In its sample, this clone was seen a few times. The chain combines TRBV6-6 with TRBJ2-3, with D hard to call. In germline, CDR1 is MNHNY, CDR2 SVGAGI (reference sequence). Trimming took 6 bases from V and 4 from J, leaving 5 bases between them. This CDR3 comprises 11 residues. For the CDR3, the DNA is TGTGCCAGCAGCCCCGCAGATACGCAGTATTTT. It codes for CASSPADTQYF.

The gene calls are TRBV5-1 and TRBJ2-5, with 9 positions matching TRBD2. Germline V gives CDR1 SGHRS, CDR2 YFSETQ. The CDR3 has 16 residues. Germline trimming cut 3 bases from V and 5 bases from J; bases unmatched to any gene: 11. The CDR3 protein is CASSSVAGVVGETQYF. In DNA, the CDR3 is TGCGCCAGCAGCTCCGTAGCGGGGGTTGTTGGGGAGACCCAGTACTTC.

J is TRBJ2-3 and V is TRBV6-5, with D possibly TRBD1 on 5 matching bases. The V gene lost 3 bases and the J gene lost 6 bases, with 16 bases spanning the gap. The CDR3 spans 15 residues. CDR1 MNHEY and CDR2 SVGAGI come from the germline V gene. The CDR3 sequence is CASSYPGNFADTQYF. The CDR3 nucleotides are TGTGCCAGCAGTTATCCAGGGAATTTTGCGGATACGCAGTATTTT.

The genes are TRBV6-5 and TRBJ2-7; 11 bases match TRBD1. CDR1 is MNHEY, CDR2 SVGAGI, per germline. V lost 7 bases to trimming and J lost 4 bases; unmatched junction nucleotides: 3. The CDR3 spans 13 residues. The CDR3 protein is CASMGTGGYEQYF. The CDR3 nucleotides read TGTGCCAGCATGGGGACAGGGGGGTACGAGCAGTACTTC.

V usage is TRBV15 and J usage is TRBJ1-1; 7 bases fit TRBD1. After removal of 0 bases from V and 1 base from J, the junction contained 14 bases not matched to a gene. CDR3 length equals 19 residues. The germline gives CDR1 LNHNV, CDR2 YYDKDF (reference sequence). The CDR3 loop reads CATSRDGFVIGTENTEAFF. The CDR3 nucleotides are TGTGCCACCAGCAGAGATGGGTTCGTCATAGGGACAGAGAACACTGAAGCTTTCTTT.

This clone was counted a few times. The J gene is TRBJ2-7, the V gene TRBV4-2; TRBD2 matches at 11 bases. Per germline, CDR1 LGHNA and CDR2 YNFKEQ. This CDR3 spans 16 amino acids. The trim removed 0 bases at V and 2 bases at J, leaving 3 bases unmatched. In DNA, the CDR3 is TGTGCCAGCAGCCAAGAGGGTAGCGGGGGGGCCTACGAGCAGTACTTC. Protein sequence: CASSQEGSGGAYEQYF.

V gene TRBV5-1 combines with J gene TRBJ1-6; possible D gene TRBD1, 5 bases. From germline, CDR1 is SGHRS and CDR2 YFSETQ. V lost 7 bases and J 10 bases, leaving 15 bases between the germline ends. This CDR3 region has 13 residues. The CDR3 sequence is CASPPTGGSPLHF. The CDR3, as DNA: TGCGCCAGCCCCCCCACAGGCGGATCACCCCTCCACTTT.

This chain uses TRBV4-1 with TRBJ1-3, with D possibly matching TRBD1 (6 bases). The V end was cut by 2 bases, the J end by 2 bases, with 13 bases between. CDR1 and CDR2 (germline): MGHRA, YSYEKL. The CDR3 contains 16 residues. CDR3 loop: CASSQPGQTAGNTIYF. CDR3 nucleotide sequence: TGCGCCAGCAGCCAACCCGGACAGACTGCTGGAAACACCATATATTTT.

This clone has a single count. V and J are TRBV9 and TRBJ2-2; D possibly corresponds to TRBD2 (5 bases). This CDR3 region has 15 residues. Trimming cost V 0 bases and J 4 bases, with 10 bases left between them. Per germline, CDR1 SGDLS and CDR2 YYNGEE. The CDR3 here is CASSVASTRTGELFF. The CDR3 region has the DNA TGTGCCAGCAGCGTAGCTAGCACCCGCACCGGGGAGCTGTTTTTT. The full variable domain, with the rest looked up from reference TRBV9 and TRBJ2-2, is DSGVTQTPKHLITATGQRVTLRCSPRSGDLSVYWYQQSLDQGLQFLIQYYNGEERAKGNILERFSAQQFPDLHSELNLSSLELGDSALYFCASSVASTRTGELFFGEGSRLTVL.

This clone showed up just once. For the CDR3, the DNA is TGTGCCAGCAGCCGTTACGGGGGAAGTCAGTCACCCCTCCACTTT. Its protein product is CASSRYGGSQSPLHF. This rearrangement joins TRBV6-6 to TRBJ1-6; TRBD1 is a possible D gene (5 bases). The CDR3 runs to 15 residues. V was pared by 6 bases and J by 10 bases, with 19 bases between. Germline loops: CDR1 MNHNY, CDR2 SVGAGI (reference sequence).

The table lists this clone with many counts. The chain recombines TRBV6-4 with TRBJ2-1, with 9 bases that match TRBD2. Trimming removed 0 bases from V and 3 bases from J; junction bases left unmatched: 0. The CDR3 is made up of 15 amino acids. CDR1 MRHNA and CDR2 SNTAGT come from the germline V gene. The CDR3 coding sequence is TGTGCCAGCAGTGACTCGCGGGGGGGCTACAATGAGCAGTTCTTC. Encoded protein: CASSDSRGGYNEQFF.

The J gene is TRBJ2-7, the V gene TRBV12-5; no clear D. CDR1 is LGHNT and CDR2 is FRNRAP in the germline V gene. The V and J ends lost 2 bases and 4 bases respectively, with 9 bases between them. This CDR3 has 13 amino acids. The CDR3 region has the DNA TGTGCTAGTGGTTTGTACATTTCGTACGAGCAGTACTTC. Protein product: CASGLYISYEQYF.

J is TRBJ1-2 and V is TRBV29-1, with D tentatively TRBD1 (5 bases). Per germline, CDR1 SQVTM and CDR2 ANQGSEA. Trimming pared 7 bases from V and 2 bases from J, leaving 14 bases between. The length of the CDR3 is 13 residues. CDR3 sequence: CSGGALLNYGYTF. CDR3 coding DNA: TGCAGCGGCGGGGCCCTGCTAAACTATGGCTACACCTTC.

V gene TRBV15 combines with J gene TRBJ2-3; D is unresolved. The germline CDR1 and CDR2 sequences are LNHNV and YYDKDF (reference sequence). The CDR3 is 13 residues long. The V end lost 6 bases, the J end lost 0 bases, and 7 bases lay between the germline ends. The CDR3: CATRGSSTDTQYF. CDR3 DNA: TGTGCCACCAGGGGCTCTAGCACAGATACGCAGTATTTT. Full variable domain (outside the CDR3, taken from reference TRBV15 and TRBJ2-3): DAMVIQNPRYQVTQFGKPVTLSCSQTLNHNVMYWYQQKSSQAPKLLFHYYDKDFNNEADTPDNFQSRRPNTSFCFLDIRSPGLGDTAMYLCATRGSSTDTQYFGPGTRLTVL.

V gene TRBV5-1 combines with J gene TRBJ2-1, with a tentative D call TRBD2 (7 bases). The CDR3 loop spans 18 amino acids. V lost 0 bases and J 3 bases, leaving 19 bases between the germline ends. Germline V lookup: CDR1 SGHRS, CDR2 YFSETQ. The DNA of the CDR3 is TGCGCCAGCAGCTTGGCCAGGTTGGCGGGGGCCCTCTACAATGAGCAGTTCTTC. This translates into CASSLARLAGALYNEQFF.

J is TRBJ2-1 and V is TRBV4-2, with TRBD2 matching 11 bases. The germline V gene has CDR1 LGHNA and CDR2 YNFKEQ. The V gene end was trimmed by 3 bases and the J gene end by 6 bases; junction bases not matched to a gene: 4. The CDR3 is 15 amino acids. The CDR3 DNA follows: TGTGCCAGCAGCCAGAGTAGCGGGGGGGCCAATGAGCAGTTCTTC. It is translated as CASSQSSGGANEQFF.

The rearrangement uses TRBV2 and TRBJ2-1; 9 nucleotides match TRBD2. Trimming at V came to 6 bases and at J to 0 bases, leaving 0 bases not matched to a gene. The V gene's germline CDR1 is SNHLY and CDR2 FYNNEI. The CDR3 has 14 amino acids. CDR3 loop: CASRREGSYNEQFF. DNA of the CDR3: TGTGCCAGCAGGCGGGAGGGCTCCTACAATGAGCAGTTCTTC.

The J gene is TRBJ1-1, the V gene TRBV6-5; perhaps TRBD1 as D (5 bases). V lost 1 base, J lost 1 base, and 7 bases lay in between. Germline CDR1 reads MNHEY; CDR2 reads SVGAGI. The CDR3 is made up of 14 amino acids. CDR3 DNA sequence: TGTGCCAGCAGTTACTTAGGACAGAACACTGAAGCTTTCTTT. This gives the protein CASSYLGQNTEAFF.

The chain couples TRBV7-3 to TRBJ2-5; 7 positions match TRBD1. CDR3 length: 14 amino acids. Germline CDR1 reads SGHTA; CDR2 reads FQGTGA. The J segment lost 1 base and the V segment lost 5 bases, leaving 4 bases of the junction unmatched. In DNA form, the CDR3 reads TGTGCCAGCAGCCCCACAGGGGCCCAAGAGACCCAGTACTTC. It codes for CASSPTGAQETQYF.